This TCR beta chain was sequenced during a study of cytomegalovirus exposure and HLA in healthy donors. TCRdb keeps only in-frame clones here, not all; method: immunoSEQ multiplex PCR. The repertoire holds about 340,000 clones, with roughly 89% as singletons. A word on this clone: Its antigen is unknown.

The V end was cut by 6 bases, the J end by 1 base, with 14 bases between. Germline CDR1 SNHLY, CDR2 FYNNEI. The CDR3 covers 15 residues. It was the approximately 130-subject validation cohort, separate from the roughly 700-subject first cohort, to which the donors belonged. Overall study findings and caveats: In vitro data verified a few CMV-associated chains as specific for CMV antigens. Rare sequences made up most TCRs, while some public TCRs were found in many donors.

The chain couples TRBV2 to TRBJ2-3; D might be TRBD2 (5 bases). The receptor was derived from a woman younger than 30 in good health and CMV-seronegative. Sample: PBMCs. CDR3 DNA sequence: TGTGCCAGCAGCCCCCCTAGCTCGGGCACAGATACGCAGTATTTT. Amino acid sequence: CASSPPSSGTDTQYF.